This passage covers 5 T cell receptor beta chains from one sample sequenced in a study of vaccination and CD4 T cells after COVID-19. Sequencing of the DNA from cultured CD4+ T cells was carried out with the Oncomine TCR Beta short-read assay. The genomic DNA was obtained from cultured CD4+ T cells by extraction with the QIAamp micro DNA kit. TCRdb recomputed calls from the PCR reads with MiXCR, one row per CDR3 protein. Of some 10,000 distinct CDR3 sequences listed, roughly 36% are singletons. Specified treatment: 10-day PBMC culture with coronavirus spike peptide pools or control peptides (ViraFEST assay). Investigators obtained the unexposed donor's CD4+ T cells before the COVID-19 pandemic (2011-2018). No antigen has been identified for these receptors. Sequenced: CD4+ T cells from blood, cultured in vitro. All receptors derive from a human donor in good health.

V usage is TRBV5-4 and J usage is TRBJ2-5; 7 bases map to TRBD2. Per the germline V gene, CDR1 is SGHNT and CDR2 is YYREEE (reference sequence). After removal of 0 bases from V and 2 bases from J, the junction contained 16 bases not matched to a gene. CDR3 length: 19 amino acids. The CDR3 here is CASSLVGGWASGAQETQYF. DNA of the CDR3: TGTGCCAGCAGCTTGGTCGGGGGGTGGGCTAGCGGAGCTCAAGAGACCCAGTACTTC.

The chain recombines TRBV5-1 with TRBJ2-3; D gene uncertain. V gave up 0 bases and J gave up 2 bases, with 10 bases separating them. CDR1 is SGHRS and CDR2 is YFSETQ in the germline V gene. The CDR3 is 15 residues long. The CDR3 loop is CASSLDRPNTDTQYF. The CDR3, as DNA: TGCGCCAGCAGCTTGGATCGGCCAAACACAGATACGCAGTATTTT.

The chain combines TRBV19 with TRBJ1-5; D unclear. Germline CDR1 is LNHDA and CDR2 is SQIVND (reference sequence). The V and J ends lost 9 bases and 0 bases respectively, with 9 bases between them. This CDR3 contains 13 residues. CDR3 nucleotide sequence: TGTGCCAGCGGAACTTATAGCAATCAGCCCCAGCATTTT. Amino acids: CASGTYSNQPQHF.

This clonotype occurred a few times. This chain uses TRBV5-1 with TRBJ1-5; perhaps TRBD1 as D (6 bases). The CDR3 is made up of 14 amino acids. In germline, CDR1 is SGHRS, CDR2 YFSETQ. V shed 3 bases and J shed 7 bases, with 14 bases lying between them. The CDR3 DNA follows: TGCGCCAGCAGCTCCGGACAGCTCGGGCAGCCCCAGCATTTT. Amino acid sequence: CASSSGQLGQPQHF.

This clonotype came up once. The J gene is TRBJ1-2, the V gene TRBV19; TRBD1 might be the D (5 bases). This CDR3 contains 16 residues. The V end lost 1 base, the J end lost 5 bases, and 17 bases lay between the germline ends. The germline CDR1 and CDR2 sequences are LNHDA and SQIVND (reference sequence). CDR3 coding DNA: TGTGCCAGTAGTATAGGTGCGACAGCCGAGAGGTATGGCTACACCTTC. Its protein product is CASSIGATAERYGYTF.